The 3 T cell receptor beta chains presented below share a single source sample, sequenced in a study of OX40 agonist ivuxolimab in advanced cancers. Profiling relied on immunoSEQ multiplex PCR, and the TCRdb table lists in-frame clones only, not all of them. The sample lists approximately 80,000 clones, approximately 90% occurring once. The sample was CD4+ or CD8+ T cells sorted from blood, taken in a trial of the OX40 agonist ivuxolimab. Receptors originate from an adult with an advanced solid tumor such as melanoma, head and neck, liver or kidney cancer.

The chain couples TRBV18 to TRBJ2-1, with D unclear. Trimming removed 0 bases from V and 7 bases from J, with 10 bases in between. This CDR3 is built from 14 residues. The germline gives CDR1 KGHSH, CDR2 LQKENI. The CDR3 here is CASSPPVALNEQFF. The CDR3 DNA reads TGTGCCAGCTCACCACCGGTAGCTTTGAATGAGCAGTTCTTC.

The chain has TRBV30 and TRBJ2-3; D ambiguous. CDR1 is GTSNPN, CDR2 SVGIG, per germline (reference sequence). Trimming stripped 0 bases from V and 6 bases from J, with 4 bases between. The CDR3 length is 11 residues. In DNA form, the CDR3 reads TGTGCCTGGAGTGTTAAGGATACGCAGTATTTT. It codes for CAWSVKDTQYF.

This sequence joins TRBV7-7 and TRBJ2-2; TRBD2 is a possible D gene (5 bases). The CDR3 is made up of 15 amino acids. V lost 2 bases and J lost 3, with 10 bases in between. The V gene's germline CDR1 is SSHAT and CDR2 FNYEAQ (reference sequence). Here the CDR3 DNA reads TGTGCCAGCAGCTTAAACCCGGGGTACACCGGGGAGCTGTTTTTT. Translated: CASSLNPGYTGELFF.